This TCR beta chain was sequenced in a study of blood T cells in healthy people across ages. General study results and limits: Per million T cells, TCR beta diversity dropped about linearly as age rose.

V lost 10 bases and J 3 bases, leaving 21 bases between the germline ends. The CDR3 contains 15 residues. With a J-beta primer mix and a sample-barcoded 5' primer, a second PCR ran roughly 6 to 11 cycles. TCRdb re-called the 5' RACE reads through MiXCR, storing one row per CDR3 protein. The sample has more than 600,000 distinct CDR3 sequences, about 25% seen once. A few counts support this clonotype. Antigen: not known. These same data were also listed under a study on T cells of mothers and their children. Turning to that study: Mothers gave over 9.5 million TCR beta CDR3 reads each, and children some 3 million each.

The sequenced sample was blood. V usage is TRBV12-3 or TRBV12-4 and J usage is TRBJ2-5; weak D call: TRBD2 (6 bases). This sequence was found in a boy aged 5-17 years in good health. In DNA form, the CDR3 reads TGTGCCACCCAGAGGGCGGGGTTTGGAGAAGAGACCCAGTACTTC. Encoded protein: CATQRAGFGEETQYF.